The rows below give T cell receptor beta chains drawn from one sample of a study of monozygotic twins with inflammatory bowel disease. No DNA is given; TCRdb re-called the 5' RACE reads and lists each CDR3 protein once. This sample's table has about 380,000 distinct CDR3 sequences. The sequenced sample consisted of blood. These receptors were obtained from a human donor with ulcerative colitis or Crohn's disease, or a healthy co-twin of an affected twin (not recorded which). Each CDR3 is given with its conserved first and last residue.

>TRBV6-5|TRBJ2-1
CAARGAYNEQFF
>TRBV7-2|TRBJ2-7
CASSLYSGGGTYEQYF
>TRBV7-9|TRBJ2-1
CASSVQEANEQFF
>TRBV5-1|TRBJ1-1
CASSFPGQGGDTEAFF
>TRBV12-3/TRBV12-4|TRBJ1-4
CASQWVRAGPPRNEKLFF
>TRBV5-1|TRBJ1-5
CASSTQGSPGQPQHF
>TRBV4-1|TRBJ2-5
CASSQRPIETQYF
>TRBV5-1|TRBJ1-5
CASSSQGAGNQPQYF
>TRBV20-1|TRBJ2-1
CSARDQGGDEQFF
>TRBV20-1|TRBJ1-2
CSSRGTGEVANYGYTF
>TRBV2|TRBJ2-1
CASSEDSEAYNEQFF
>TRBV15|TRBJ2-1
CATSRDRYGQFF
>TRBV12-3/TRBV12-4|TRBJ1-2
CASSFEFSAAYGYTF
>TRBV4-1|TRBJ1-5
CASSQDRGDRGRNQPQHF
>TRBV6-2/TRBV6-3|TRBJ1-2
CASSYLAYYGYTF
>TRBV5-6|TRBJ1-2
CASSLVVSRGYGYTF